A selection of T cell receptor beta chains follows, all from one sample in a study of metastatic and nonmetastatic thyroid tumors. TCRdb re-clonotyped the PCR reads through MiXCR. Of around 38,000 clones detected, 28% appear once; the ten largest clones hold over 8%. Sequenced material: blood. The receptor source for this set is a male donor with papillary thyroid cancer or a benign thyroid nodule (not recorded which). Some clones in this sample may be carry-over from other donors' samples. Both conserved end residues are part of each CDR3. A D gene is named only where the DNA matches it firmly. Where a row states a size, it is once, few, many or the class of an expanded clone; other rows omit it.

>.|TRBV7-6|.|TRBJ2-5
TGTGCCAGCAGCGATTGGGCTTCCCAGTACTTC
CASSDWASQYF
>many|TRBV27|.|TRBJ1-2
TGTGCCAGCAGTTTCAGGGGCGGCGATGGCTACACCTTC
CASSFRGGDGYTF
>.|TRBV27|.|TRBJ1-1
TGTGCCAGCAGTTTATATTTGGGGCGAGGCACTGAAGCTTTCTTT
CASSLYLGRGTEAFF
>many|TRBV28|.|TRBJ1-5
TGTGCCAGCAGTTTACGGGGTCAGGGCAATCAGCCCCAGCATTTT
CASSLRGQGNQPQHF
>.|TRBV15|TRBD1|TRBJ2-1
TGTGCCACCAGTATCCCGGGACAGGGGAGATATGAGCAGTTCTTC
CATSIPGQGRYEQFF
>few|TRBV6-1|TRBD1|TRBJ1-6
TGTGCCAGCAGTCCCAGGGGGAATTCACCCCTCCACTTT
CASSPRGNSPLHF
>many|TRBV6-1|TRBD1|TRBJ1-2
TGTGCCAGCAGAGAGACAGGGGGACACTATGGCTACACCTTC
CASRETGGHYGYTF
>few|TRBV28|.|TRBJ1-2
TGTGCCAGCAACCGCTATGGCTACACCTTC
CASNRYGYTF
>.|TRBV28|.|TRBJ2-2
TGTGCCAGCAGTTTAAGCGGACTTACCAACACCGGGGAGCTGTTTTTT
CASSLSGLTNTGELFF
>few|TRBV28|.|TRBJ1-2
TGTGCCAGCACCCAGGGAAACAGGGTAATGGACTATGGCTACACCTTC
CASTQGNRVMDYGYTF
>many|TRBV12-3/TRBV12-4|.|TRBJ2-2
TGTGCCAGCGCGATGAGGGAAACGAACACCGGGGAGCTGTTTTTT
CASAMRETNTGELFF
>.|TRBV6-1|.|TRBJ2-1
TGTGCCAGCACTAGAAGCACGGGAAATGAGCAGTTCTTC
CASTRSTGNEQFF
>many|TRBV6-5|.|TRBJ1-6
TGTGCCAGCAGTTACTCGAAGGTATCCTATAATTCACCCCTCCACTTT
CASSYSKVSYNSPLHF
>many|TRBV7-6|.|TRBJ1-1
TGTGCCAGGGGATCTAACACTGAAGCTTTCTTT
CARGSNTEAFF
>many|TRBV20-1|TRBD1|TRBJ1-1
TGCAGTGCTAGAGGTCCCCAGGGGGTTTACACTGAAGCTTTCTTT
CSARGPQGVYTEAFF
>medium-sized|TRBV28|.|TRBJ2-7
TGTGCCAGCAGTCGCAAGGCCTACGAGCAGTACTTC
CASSRKAYEQYF
>.|TRBV5-1|.|TRBJ1-1
TGCGCCAGCAGCTTGAATGTGAACACTGAAGCTTTCTTT
CASSLNVNTEAFF
>many|TRBV3-1|.|TRBJ2-3
TGTGCCAGCAGCCAAGAACACGCGGAAGTTACGCAGTATTTT
CASSQEHAEVTQYF
>.|TRBV5-1|TRBD1|TRBJ2-1
TGCGCCAGCAGCTTGTACAGGGGGCAAACCTACAATGAGCAGTTCTTC
CASSLYRGQTYNEQFF
>many|TRBV12-3/TRBV12-4|.|TRBJ1-6
TGTGCCAGCAGTTTTAACCCAGGGGTTTCACCCCTCCACTTT
CASSFNPGVSPLHF
>many|TRBV3-1|TRBD2|TRBJ2-1
TGTGCCAGCAGCCAAGTAGCGGGAGTTGGCAATGAGCAGTTCTTC
CASSQVAGVGNEQFF
>.|TRBV28|.|TRBJ2-7
TGTGCCAGCCATAAGGGGCGGCACCTGGGCGAGCAGTACTTC
CASHKGRHLGEQYF
>many|TRBV10-3|.|TRBJ2-4
TGTGCCATCAGTGATAGGGGCGGGGCCTTGGGCAAAAACATTCAGTACTTC
CAISDRGGALGKNIQYF
>many|TRBV11-2|.|TRBJ2-3
TGTGCCAGCAGCTTAATGACCACGTTAAGCACAGATACGCAGTATTTT
CASSLMTTLSTDTQYF
>many|TRBV7-9|.|TRBJ1-2
TGTGCCAGCAGCCCGGACATGAACTATGGCTACACCTTC
CASSPDMNYGYTF
>few|TRBV6-1|.|TRBJ1-5
TGTGCCAGCTTAATGAGAAATCAGCCCCAGCATTTT
CASLMRNQPQHF
>many|TRBV3-1|.|TRBJ1-6
TGTGCCAGCAGCCATGCCGGCAGGGTAAATTCACCCCTCCACTTT
CASSHAGRVNSPLHF
>many|TRBV12-3/TRBV12-4|.|TRBJ1-5
TGTGCCAGCAGTACCCAAAATTGGGACAATCAGCCCCAGCATTTT
CASSTQNWDNQPQHF
>many|TRBV4-2|.|TRBJ2-1
TGTGCCAACAGCCAAGATGGGGCAGCCTACAATGAGCAGTTCTTC
CANSQDGAAYNEQFF
>few|TRBV6-1|TRBD1|TRBJ1-2
TGTGCCAGCAGTGACCAGACAGGGTATGGCTACACCTTC
CASSDQTGYGYTF
>many|TRBV2|.|TRBJ2-7
TGTGCCAGCAAACCCCACCTCTCCGGTTTCTCCTACGAGCAGTACTTC
CASKPHLSGFSYEQYF
>few|TRBV6-1|.|TRBJ2-5
TGTGCCAGCGACACAGCGGGGCTCGGGGGCCGTGACCAAGAGACCCAGTACTTC
CASDTAGLGGRDQETQYF
>many|TRBV5-5|TRBD1|TRBJ1-5
TGTGCCAGCAGTTCCGCAGGGGGTCTCTATCAGCCCCAGCATTTT
CASSSAGGLYQPQHF
>.|TRBV12-3/TRBV12-4|.|TRBJ2-1
TGTTCCAGCAGTTTTTCGTCTTCGGGAAATGAGCATTTCTTC
CSSSFSSSGNEHFF
>.|TRBV6-1|.|TRBJ2-1
TGTGCCAGTGAAAGGACAGCCTACAATGAGCAGTTCTTC
CASERTAYNEQFF
>many|TRBV4-2|TRBD2|TRBJ2-1
TGTGCCAGCAGCCAGGGGACTAGCGGTTACAATGAGCAGTTCTTC
CASSQGTSGYNEQFF
>.|TRBV4-1|.|TRBJ2-7
TGCGCCAGCAGCCAATCCCGTACAGGAAACTCCTACGAGCAGTACTTC
CASSQSRTGNSYEQYF
>few|TRBV28|.|TRBJ1-5
TGTGCCAGCAGTTCCCCCGGTACAGGGAATCAGCCCCAGCATTTT
CASSSPGTGNQPQHF
>many|TRBV7-8|.|TRBJ1-5
TGTGCCAGCAGCTTAGGGGCAAACGTTCAGCCCCAGCATTTT
CASSLGANVQPQHF
>many|TRBV4-2|TRBD1|TRBJ1-5
TGTGCCAGCAGCCCCCAGGGGGGGGGAAGCAATCAGCCCCAGCATTTT
CASSPQGGGSNQPQHF
>many|TRBV6-5|TRBD1|TRBJ1-6
TGTGCCAGCAGTTACTCGGGACAGGGTGGTTCACCCCTCCACTTT
CASSYSGQGGSPLHF
>.|TRBV2|TRBD2|TRBJ2-2
TGTGCCAGCAGGGGAGGGCTAGGAGGAGGCACCGGGGAGCTGTTTTTT
CASRGGLGGGTGELFF
>.|TRBV28|TRBD1|TRBJ1-6
TGTGCCAGCACCCCGCCGGGACAGTCACCCCTCCACTTT
CASTPPGQSPLHF
>.|TRBV3-1|TRBD2|TRBJ2-7
TGTGCCCGCAGCCAAGGTAGCGGGAAGGCCGCCGGGTACGAGCAGTACTTC
CARSQGSGKAAGYEQYF
>.|TRBV5-1|.|TRBJ1-2
TGCGCCAGCACGATCGGCGGCACGCCTAACTATGGCTACACCTTC
CASTIGGTPNYGYTF
>many|TRBV19|.|TRBJ2-3
TGTGCCAGTAGTATCAGGTCCCCGGATACGCAGTATTTT
CASSIRSPDTQYF
>.|TRBV7-6|TRBD1|TRBJ2-7
TGTGCCAGCAGTCCACTCCCCGGGACAGATCCTTACGAGCAGTACTTC
CASSPLPGTDPYEQYF
>medium-sized|TRBV20-1|TRBD2|TRBJ2-5
TGCAGTGCTAGAGACGGGACTAGCGGGAGAAGGATGAGGGAGACCCAGTACTTC
CSARDGTSGRRMRETQYF